This passage covers 23 T cell receptor beta chains from one sample sequenced in a study of blood T cell repertoires in COVID-19 (dated by TCRdb to the early 2020s). Receptor amplification or capture employed the immunoSEQ multiplex PCR assay. TCRdb holds this immuneACCESS table with in-frame rearrangements only. Some clones are missing; in checked studies, unresolved V genes explain under half, and the rest has no known cause. For this sample the table gives about 280,000 clones, of which roughly 90% were detected only once. Around 3% of the sample is in the top ten clones. Input material: peripheral blood. All receptors come from a woman in her thirties with active or convalescent COVID-19.

This chain joins TRBV5-5 and TRBJ1-3; D not resolved. Deletions cut 4 bases from V and 3 bases from J, with 11 bases between. CDR1 is SGHKS and CDR2 is YYEKEE in the germline V gene (reference sequence). The CDR3 has 14 amino acids. The CDR3 DNA sequence: TGTGCCAGCAGCCCTCCGGGAGGTGGAAACACCATATATTTT. Its translation is CASSPPGGGNTIYF. Complete variable domain (other parts from reference TRBV5-5 and TRBJ1-3): DAGVTQSPTHLIKTRGQQVTLRCSPISGHKSVSWYQQVLGQGPQFIFQYYEKEERGRGNFPDRFSARQFPNYSSELNVNALLLGDSALYLCASSPPGGGNTIYFGEGSWLTVV.

The V and J genes are TRBV5-4 and TRBJ1-1; possible D gene TRBD1, 5 bases. Per the germline V gene, CDR1 is SGHNT and CDR2 is YYREEE (reference sequence). Trimming cost V 3 bases and J 3 bases, with 12 bases left between them. CDR3 length equals 14 residues. CDR3 nucleotide sequence: TGTGCCAGCAGCTCGGGACTGGGGGACACTGAAGCTTTCTTT. Amino acid sequence: CASSSGLGDTEAFF.

J is TRBJ2-7 and V is TRBV4-1; perhaps TRBD2 as D (6 bases). Per germline, CDR1 MGHRA and CDR2 YSYEKL. The V and J ends lost 4 bases and 3 bases respectively, with 19 bases between them. This CDR3 contains 16 residues. The DNA of the CDR3 is TGCGCCAGCAGCCCCCTCCCCAGGGAGGATTTCTACGAGCAGTACTTC. Its translation: CASSPLPREDFYEQYF.

V gene TRBV6-5 combines with J gene TRBJ1-2; unclear D gene. CDR1 is MNHEY, CDR2 SVGAGI, per germline. Trimming stripped 5 bases from V and 5 bases from J, with 18 bases between. This CDR3 spans 15 amino acids. CDR3 in amino acids: CASSPKTTLLYGYTF. In DNA, the CDR3 is TGTGCCAGCAGTCCCAAGACGACTCTCCTGTATGGCTACACCTTC.

This chain connects TRBV5-1 to TRBJ2-7; a possible D gene is TRBD2 (7 bases). The germline V and J ends were trimmed by 4 bases and 2 bases, with 16 bases remaining between them. Germline V CDR1 and CDR2: SGHRS, YFSETQ. The CDR3 loop spans 15 amino acids. The CDR3 DNA is TGCGCCAGCAGCCGGGGCTGGGGGGGCACCTACGAGCAGTACTTC. Its protein is CASSRGWGGTYEQYF.

This rearrangement joins TRBV30 to TRBJ1-1, with TRBD1 identical over 7 bases. The V and J ends lost 1 base and 2 bases, in that order; junction bases with no gene match: 7. Germline V gene lookup returns CDR1 GTSNPN and CDR2 SVGIG (reference sequence). This CDR3 is built from 15 residues. CDR3 sequence: CAWSGQGWVNTEAFF. The CDR3 DNA reads TGTGCCTGGAGTGGACAGGGCTGGGTCAACACTGAAGCTTTCTTT.

The J gene is TRBJ2-1, the V gene TRBV11-3; maybe TRBD1 (6 bases). V was shortened by 5 bases and J by 7 bases, with 15 bases between the two germline ends. Germline V CDR1 and CDR2: SGHNT, YENEEA. CDR3 length: 14 residues. The CDR3, as DNA: TGTGCCAGCAGCCAGGGGCCGGGCTGGAATGAGCAGTTCTTC. Residues: CASSQGPGWNEQFF. Combining the CDR3 with reference TRBV11-3 and TRBJ2-1 gives the whole variable domain EAGVVQSPRYKIIEKKQPVAFWCNPISGHNTLYWYLQNLGQGPELLIRYENEEAVDDSQLPKDRFSAERLKGVDSTLKIQPAELGDSAVYLCASSQGPGWNEQFFGPGTRLTVL.

The chain combines TRBV5-1 with TRBJ1-1, with D possibly being TRBD1 (5 bases). V shed 4 bases and J shed 11 bases, with 27 bases lying between them. The CDR3 totals 16 residues. Germline loops: CDR1 SGHRS, CDR2 YFSETQ. Here the CDR3 DNA reads TGCGCCAGCAGCCCCCGGGGGTCCGGACAAGGTTTGAATGCTTTCTTT. Its protein is CASSPRGSGQGLNAFF. Filled out from reference TRBV5-1 and TRBJ1-1, the complete variable domain reads KAGVTQTPRYLIKTRGQQVTLSCSPISGHRSVSWYQQTPGQGLQFLFEYFSETQRNKGNFPGRFSGRQFSNSRSEMNVSTLELGDSALYLCASSPRGSGQGLNAFFGQGTRLTVV.

The chain recombines TRBV4-3 with TRBJ2-2; D uncertain. The CDR3 is 16 amino acids. V shed 0 bases and J shed 1 base, with 9 bases lying between them. Germline values: CDR1 LGHNA, CDR2 YSLEER. DNA of the CDR3: TGCGCCAGCAGCCAAGACGAGTTCAAGAACACCGGGGAGCTGTTTTTT. Residues: CASSQDEFKNTGELFF.

The table lists this clone with a count of one. The chain joins TRBV15 to TRBJ2-5, with D possibly being TRBD1 (5 bases). Germline CDR1 and CDR2: LNHNV and YYDKDF (reference sequence). Trimming shortened V by 1 base and J by 1 base, and 7 bases separated the two germline ends. This CDR3 is 14 amino acids long. CDR3 sequence (DNA): TGTGCCACCAGCAGAGCTACAGGCCAAGAGACCCAGTACTTC. As protein: CATSRATGQETQYF.

V and J are TRBV6-5 and TRBJ2-2, with a weak D call TRBD2 (6 bases). The CDR3 runs to 16 residues. Per the germline V gene, CDR1 is MNHEY and CDR2 is SVGAGI. Deletions cut 2 bases from V and 7 bases from J, with 17 bases between. The CDR3 sequence is CASSYTPGGGNGELFF. The CDR3 DNA reads as TGTGCCAGCAGTTACACCCCTGGTGGGGGGAACGGGGAGCTGTTTTTT.

Only a few counts were recorded for this clone. The gene calls are TRBV27 and TRBJ1-1; 8 bases match TRBD1. Losses at the gene ends were 4 bases for V and 5 bases for J; bases not matched to a gene: 6. Germline CDR1 and CDR2: MNHEY and SMNVEV (reference sequence). The CDR3 is made up of 14 amino acids. The CDR3 here is CASSSWTGRTEAFF. The CDR3 DNA follows: TGTGCCAGCAGTTCCTGGACAGGGAGGACTGAAGCTTTCTTT.

The chain carries TRBV27 and TRBJ2-1; D remains unclear. Trimming removed 4 bases from V and 5 bases from J, with 9 bases in between. The CDR3 totals 13 residues. CDR1 is MNHEY, CDR2 SMNVEV, per germline (reference sequence). The CDR3 here is CASSSPRDNEQFF. CDR3 DNA sequence: TGTGCCAGCAGTTCGCCTCGGGACAATGAGCAGTTCTTC.

The chain uses TRBV28 and TRBJ2-7; D is undetermined. The length of the CDR3 is 10 residues. V dropped 5 bases and J dropped 4 bases, with 3 bases sitting between them. Germline V lookup: CDR1 MDHEN, CDR2 SYDVKM. The CDR3: CASSTYEQYF. The CDR3 DNA reads as TGTGCCAGCAGTACATACGAGCAGTACTTC. Variable domain in full (rest from reference TRBV28 and TRBJ2-7): DVKVTQSSRYLVKRTGEKVFLECVQDMDHENMFWYRQDPGLGLRLIYFSYDVKMKEKGDIPEGYSVSREKKERFSLILESASTNQTSMYLCASSTYEQYFGPGTRLTVT.

The gene calls are TRBV5-1 and TRBJ2-4; TRBD1 agrees at 8 bases. Germline trimming cut 2 bases from V and 6 bases from J; bases unmatched to any gene: 7. The CDR3 is 15 residues long. Germline CDR1 is SGHRS and CDR2 is YFSETQ. CDR3 sequence: CASSFGGQEGNIQYF. The DNA of the CDR3 is TGCGCCAGCAGCTTCGGGGGACAGGAGGGAAACATTCAGTACTTC.

The chain joins TRBV7-3 to TRBJ2-3; TRBD1 is a possible D gene (5 bases). The CDR3 is 13 residues long. Per germline, CDR1 SGHTA and CDR2 FQGTGA. The germline V and J ends were trimmed by 3 bases and 5 bases, with 9 bases remaining between them. DNA for the CDR3: TGTGCCAGCAGCTTGACGCAGGGAGATACGCAGTATTTT. This translates into CASSLTQGDTQYF.

The CDR3 sequence is CASSALAGEPQGELFF. The DNA for the CDR3 is TGTGCCAGCAGCGCGTTAGCGGGGGAGCCCCAAGGGGAGCTGTTTTTT. The chain links TRBV9 to TRBJ2-2; TRBD2 matches 9 bases. The CDR3 extends over 16 amino acids. Germline lookup yields CDR1 SGDLS and CDR2 YYNGEE. J gave up 8 bases and V 3 bases, and 11 bases lay outside the gene matches.

This rearrangement joins TRBV18 to TRBJ2-1, with 15 bases matching TRBD2. The CDR3 sequence is 18 residues long. In germline, CDR1 is KGHSH, CDR2 LQKENI. V shed 6 bases, J shed 12 bases, and the junction held 18 bases outside the gene matches. The CDR3 DNA follows: TGTGCCAGCTCCCCCACCGGGACTAGCGGGGGGCAAGGTGTCGGGCAGTTCTTC. Amino acids: CASSPTGTSGGQGVGQFF.

Only one count was recorded for this clone. The chain uses TRBV5-8 and TRBJ1-2; no definite D call. There are 15 residues in the CDR3. V lost 4 bases and J 2 bases, leaving 15 bases between the germline ends. From germline, CDR1 is SGHTS and CDR2 YDEGEE. CDR3 region: CASSRLLGSNYGYTF. The CDR3 DNA reads as TGTGCCAGCAGCCGGCTGCTAGGAAGCAACTATGGCTACACCTTC. Using reference TRBV5-8 and TRBJ1-2 for the parts outside the CDR3, the full variable domain is EAGVTQSPTHLIKTRGQQATLRCSPISGHTSVYWYQQALGLGLQFLLWYDEGEERNRGNFPPRFSGRQFPNYSSELNVNALELEDSALYLCASSRLLGSNYGYTFGSGTRLTVV.

The chain recombines TRBV5-1 with TRBJ2-6; 7 bases align to TRBD1. Per the germline V gene, CDR1 is SGHRS and CDR2 is YFSETQ. CDR3 length: 17 amino acids. Losses at the gene ends were 3 bases for V and 2 bases for J; bases not matched to a gene: 8. CDR3 region: CASSWGPTGAGANVLTF. As DNA, the CDR3 is TGCGCCAGCAGCTGGGGACCTACAGGGGCTGGGGCCAACGTCCTGACTTTC.

This rearrangement joins TRBV6-5 to TRBJ1-5; the D gene is possibly TRBD1 (6 bases). Trimming cost V 2 bases and J 5 bases, with 10 bases left between them. The CDR3 is 14 residues long. Germline CDR1 reads MNHEY; CDR2 reads SVGAGI. CDR3: CASSYTRGHQPQHF. The CDR3 DNA reads as TGTGCCAGCAGTTACACGCGGGGGCATCAGCCCCAGCATTTT.

The chain uses TRBV7-2 and TRBJ1-5; D gene unclear. From germline, CDR1 is SGHTA and CDR2 FQGNSA. The CDR3 extends over 14 amino acids. V lost 5 bases and J lost 3, with 11 bases in between. CDR3 in DNA: TGTGCCAGCAGCGGGCGAAGCTTCAATCAGCCCCAGCATTTT. As protein: CASSGRSFNQPQHF.

The gene calls are TRBV30 and TRBJ2-5; D might be TRBD1 (5 bases). Germline V gene sequence: CDR1 GTSNPN, CDR2 SVGIG (reference sequence). V gave up 0 bases and J gave up 0 bases, with 8 bases separating them. The CDR3 has 14 amino acids. The CDR3 region is CAWSVQAYQETQYF. The CDR3 region has the DNA TGTGCCTGGAGTGTACAGGCTTACCAAGAGACCCAGTACTTC.